What follows are 25 T cell receptor beta chains derived from one specimen sequenced in a study of T cell responses to AZD1222 COVID-19 vaccine. Some clones are missing from TCRdb's copy, which holds only in-frame ones; the method was immunoSEQ multiplex PCR. The sample lists approximately 100,000 clones, approximately 84% occurring once. Material: peripheral blood, obtained on day 0 of AZD1222 vaccination. All receptors come from an adult in good health.

V usage is TRBV4-1 and J usage is TRBJ1-1, with 8 bases aligning to TRBD1. This CDR3 contains 15 residues. J lost 1 base, V lost 2 bases, and 3 bases had no gene match. Germline V gene lookup returns CDR1 MGHRA and CDR2 YSYEKL. CDR3 sequence: CASSQPGQGNTEAFF. The DNA for the CDR3 is TGCGCCAGCAGCCAACCAGGACAGGGGAACACTGAAGCTTTCTTT.

The chain carries TRBV30 and TRBJ2-2; TRBD1 is a possible D gene (6 bases). Trimming stripped 3 bases from V and 9 bases from J, with 14 bases between. The CDR3 has 13 residues. The germline V gene has CDR1 GTSNPN and CDR2 SVGIG (reference sequence). CDR3: CAWSQDRRRELFF. DNA for the CDR3: TGTGCCTGGAGCCAAGACAGGCGCCGGGAGCTGTTTTTT.

The chain uses TRBV5-1 and TRBJ1-6, with D perhaps matching TRBD1 (6 bases). The germline CDR1 and CDR2 sequences are SGHRS and YFSETQ. Trimming took off 2 bases at V and 10 bases at J, with 13 bases between the two ends. The CDR3 has 14 amino acids. Here the CDR3 reads CASSFNREESPLHF. The DNA for the CDR3 is TGCGCCAGCAGCTTCAACAGGGAAGAATCACCCCTCCACTTT. Supplemented by reference TRBV5-1 and TRBJ1-6, the full variable domain reads KAGVTQTPRYLIKTRGQQVTLSCSPISGHRSVSWYQQTPGQGLQFLFEYFSETQRNKGNFPGRFSGRQFSNSRSEMNVSTLELGDSALYLCASSFNREESPLHFGNGTRLTVT.

V gene TRBV6-5 combines with J gene TRBJ2-3; no reliable D call. Trimming pared 7 bases from V and 3 bases from J, leaving 14 bases between. This CDR3 comprises 14 residues. Germline V lookup: CDR1 MNHEY, CDR2 SVGAGI. CDR3: CASKTMSDTDTQYF. The CDR3 DNA is TGTGCCAGCAAGACCATGAGCGATACAGATACGCAGTATTTT.

J is TRBJ2-2 and V is TRBV6-5; no clear D. Trimming cost V 6 bases and J 6 bases, with 8 bases left between them. This CDR3 spans 12 amino acids. Germline CDR1 is MNHEY and CDR2 is SVGAGI. CDR3 protein: CASRPGAGELFF. Written as DNA, the CDR3 is TGTGCCAGCAGACCGGGCGCCGGGGAGCTGTTTTTT.

This rearrangement joins TRBV6-5 to TRBJ1-1; D is perhaps TRBD1 (5 bases). The CDR3 totals 15 residues. V was pared by 0 bases and J by 3 bases, with 11 bases between. The germline gives CDR1 MNHEY, CDR2 SVGAGI. The CDR3 is CASSYSVGTHTEAFF. The DNA of the CDR3 is TGTGCCAGCAGTTACTCAGTAGGGACGCACACTGAAGCTTTCTTT.

In nucleotides, the CDR3 is TGCGCCAGCAGCTTATTCTGGTCTAGCGGGAGCTTTCAGATTTCTGATGAGCAGTTCTTC. Protein: CASSLFWSSGSFQISDEQFF. The genes are TRBV5-1 and TRBJ2-1; 10 bases agree with TRBD2. V lost 2 bases, J lost 8 bases, and 22 bases stayed unmatched. The V gene's germline CDR1 is SGHRS and CDR2 YFSETQ. CDR3 length equals 20 residues.

The chain couples TRBV12-3 or TRBV12-4 to TRBJ1-4; D is undetermined. This CDR3 comprises 13 residues. V was clipped by 0 bases and J by 7 bases, with 6 bases between them. CDR3 sequence: CASSLAATEKLFF. CDR3 nucleotide sequence: TGTGCCAGCAGTTTAGCGGCAACTGAAAAACTGTTTTTT.

Note on this clone: Other DNA sequences in the sample encode the same CDR3. The chain recombines TRBV5-1 with TRBJ2-7, with TRBD2 identical over 11 bases. V was clipped by 2 bases and J by 3 bases; unmatched bases: 1. The CDR3 contains 14 residues. Germline CDR1 SGHRS, CDR2 YFSETQ. This chain's CDR3 is CASSLTSGSYEQYF. The CDR3 bases are TGCGCCAGCAGCTTAACTAGCGGGAGCTACGAGCAGTACTTC.

This clone was counted only a few times. This chain uses TRBV5-8 with TRBJ2-7; D is undetermined. Germline-derived CDR1 and CDR2 are SGHTS and YDEGEE. Trimming removed 2 bases from V and 2 bases from J, with 14 bases in between. This CDR3 is built from 15 residues. CDR3 residues: CASSLYSDGAYEQYF. The CDR3 DNA reads as TGTGCCAGCAGCTTATACTCGGACGGAGCCTACGAGCAGTACTTC.

The chain couples TRBV7-9 to TRBJ1-6; no clear D. CDR3 length equals 16 residues. CDR1 and CDR2 (germline): SEHNR, FQNEAQ (reference sequence). V lost 5 bases and J lost 10, with 21 bases in between. In nucleotides, the CDR3 is TGTGCCAGCAGCCTCTGGGCCCTAAGGGAAGTCTCACCCCTCCACTTT. Protein sequence: CASSLWALREVSPLHF.

The chain has TRBV6-5 and TRBJ1-1; D uncertain. The germline CDR1 and CDR2 sequences are MNHEY and SVGAGI. Trimming shortened V by 2 bases and J by 9 bases, and 19 bases separated the two germline ends. This CDR3 contains 15 residues. In nucleotides, the CDR3 is TGTGCCAGCAGTTACGCCCAAGCGTTCCCGGATCAAGCTTTCTTT. Translating it yields CASSYAQAFPDQAFF.

In its sample, this clone was seen a few times. J is TRBJ2-1 and V is TRBV28; TRBD2 matches at 13 bases. After removal of 6 bases from V and 2 bases from J, the junction contained 13 bases not matched to a gene. The CDR3 spans 19 residues. CDR1 and CDR2 from the germline V gene are MDHEN and SYDVKM. The CDR3 bases are TGTGCCAGCAGCCACCCCTCTTCCGGGACTAGCGGGACCTACAATGAGCAGTTCTTC. Residues: CASSHPSSGTSGTYNEQFF.

The rearrangement links TRBV6-2 or TRBV6-3 to TRBJ2-7; D is ambiguous. Trimming shortened V by 0 bases and J by 6 bases, and 9 bases separated the two germline ends. The CDR3 extends over 13 amino acids. The germline V gene encodes CDR1 MNHEY and CDR2 SVGEGT. CDR3: CASSYSVPAEQYF. Here the CDR3 DNA reads TGTGCCAGCAGTTACTCGGTCCCGGCCGAGCAGTACTTC.

The CDR3 protein is CASSGDPLKGYGYTF. Written as DNA, the CDR3 is TGTGCCAGCTCGGGGGACCCCCTCAAAGGCTATGGCTACACCTTC. The chain uses TRBV18 and TRBJ1-2, with a tentative D call TRBD1 (5 bases). The CDR3 contains 15 residues. Trimming shortened V by 6 bases and J by 4 bases, and 18 bases separated the two germline ends. Per the germline V gene, CDR1 is KGHSH and CDR2 is LQKENI.

CDR3 residues: CASSFLTGDYGYTF. CDR3 sequence (DNA): TGTGCCAGCAGCTTCCTGACTGGCGATTATGGCTACACCTTC. The gene calls are TRBV11-2 and TRBJ1-2; no firm D call. V lost 3 bases, J lost 5 bases, and 13 bases lay in between. This CDR3 has 14 residues. In germline, CDR1 is SGHAT, CDR2 FQNNGV.

CDR3 DNA sequence: TGTGCCAGCAGCTTGCTTCCAGGCAAAGAGACCCAGTACTTC. Translation gives CASSLLPGKETQYF. J is TRBJ2-5 and V is TRBV5-5; D is undetermined. The CDR3 consists of 14 residues. V was trimmed by 1 base and J by 3 bases, leaving 10 bases between them. From germline, CDR1 is SGHKS and CDR2 YYEKEE (reference sequence).

The chain recombines TRBV5-5 with TRBJ1-1, with TRBD1 matching 10 bases. The CDR3 runs 14 residues. Germline CDR1 reads SGHKS; CDR2 reads YYEKEE (reference sequence). With 3 bases clipped from V and 8 bases from J, the junction kept 7 bases outside the gene matches. The CDR3 is CASSSPGQGREAFF. In nucleotides, the CDR3 is TGTGCCAGCAGCTCGCCGGGACAGGGGAGGGAAGCTTTCTTT.

This clone was counted between two and nine times. The genes are TRBV11-2 and TRBJ1-6; D not resolved. The V end was cut by 3 bases, the J end by 7 bases, with 10 bases between. This CDR3 is 14 amino acids long. Per germline, CDR1 SGHAT and CDR2 FQNNGV. In nucleotides, the CDR3 is TGTGCCAGCAGCTTTCTTGTGCGAAATTCACCCCTCCACTTT. It codes for CASSFLVRNSPLHF.

This chain joins TRBV5-4 and TRBJ2-3, with 10 bases identical to TRBD1. The germline CDR1 and CDR2 sequences are SGHNT and YYREEE (reference sequence). The CDR3 consists of 16 residues. Trimming cost V 4 bases and J 4 bases; bases outside gene matches: 9. CDR3 sequence reads: CASSARDRGASDTQYF. The CDR3 DNA reads as TGTGCCAGCAGCGCGCGGGACAGGGGTGCCTCAGATACGCAGTATTTT.

The rearrangement joins TRBV5-1 to TRBJ1-6, with 7 bases identical to TRBD1. Unmatched junction bases numbered 4, after V lost 3 bases and J lost 7 bases. This CDR3 has 14 amino acids. Germline loops: CDR1 SGHRS, CDR2 YFSETQ. In nucleotides, the CDR3 is TGCGCCAGCAGCTATACAGGGGTAAATTCACCCCTCCACTTT. Translated: CASSYTGVNSPLHF.

The CDR3: CASSIMVAGGEQYF. In nucleotides, the CDR3 is TGTGCCAGTAGTATTATGGTAGCGGGAGGCGAGCAGTACTTC. The chain couples TRBV19 to TRBJ2-7, with 10 nucleotides matching TRBD2. Germline-derived CDR1 and CDR2 are LNHDA and SQIVND (reference sequence). Trimming removed 3 bases from V and 6 bases from J; junction bases left unmatched: 5. This CDR3 has 14 amino acids.

The rearrangement uses TRBV6-5 and TRBJ1-4, with D perhaps matching TRBD1 (6 bases). The CDR3 runs to 15 residues. Trimming cost V 6 bases and J 6 bases, with 17 bases left between them. The germline V gene has CDR1 MNHEY and CDR2 SVGAGI. The CDR3 here is CASRLRGGRDEKLFF. The DNA of the CDR3 is TGTGCCAGCAGATTAAGGGGGGGGCGTGATGAAAAACTGTTTTTT.

CDR3 sequence (DNA): TGTGCCTGGGCCGGGACGGACGGTCAGCCCCAGCATTTT. It translates to CAWAGTDGQPQHF. The genes are TRBV30 and TRBJ1-5; TRBD1 might be the D (5 bases). The CDR3 covers 13 residues. Germline lookup yields CDR1 GTSNPN and CDR2 SVGIG (reference sequence). Trimming removed 5 bases at V and 6 bases at J, with 14 bases between. Drawing the rest from reference TRBV30 and TRBJ1-5, the complete variable domain is SQTIHQWPATLVQPVGSPLSLECTVEGTSNPNLYWYRQAAGRGLQLLFYSVGIGQISSEVPQNLSASRPQDRQFILSSKKLLLSDSGFYLCAWAGTDGQPQHFGDGTRLSIL.

The rearrangement joins TRBV11-3 to TRBJ1-1; tentatively, D is TRBD1 (5 bases). Between the trimmed V and J ends, which lost 0 bases and 0 bases, there was a span of 11 bases. The CDR3 length is 16 residues. Germline V CDR1 and CDR2: SGHNT, YENEEA. CDR3 coding DNA: TGTGCCAGCAGCTTAGATGGACGGGGGGTGAACACTGAAGCTTTCTTT. Amino acids: CASSLDGRGVNTEAFF.